This paragraph covers one T cell receptor beta chain sequence. The antigen is unknown. Germline CDR1 and CDR2: LNHNV and YYDKDF (reference sequence). CDR3 length: 15 residues. V lost 1 base to trimming and J lost 2 bases; unmatched junction nucleotides: 4. The sample comes from a study of cytomegalovirus exposure and HLA in healthy donors. Study results and caveats: Sequencing likely produced, as an artifact, a cluster of highly shared sequence variants. Versus the approximately 700-donor mean, an Asian-associated ancestry cluster reportedly showed fewer N-insertions in a later analysis. Reports described diagnosis of cytomegalovirus status by the classifier as highly specific and sensitive.

Amplification used 60 Vbeta primers and 13 Jbeta primers. Clones were read by immunoSEQ multiplex PCR, and TCRdb kept only the in-frame ones, dropping some. This table has some 130,000 clones, 77% appearing once. The sample comprised PBMCs. The sequence came from a male donor in good health and CMV-seropositive. The J gene is TRBJ2-7, the V gene TRBV15, with 8 bases matching TRBD1. The CDR3 sequence is CATSRGPGGTYEQYF. The CDR3 region has the DNA TGTGCCACCAGCAGAGGTCCAGGGGGCACCTACGAGCAGTACTTC.